Described below is a single T cell receptor (beta chain) sequence and its context. As processed by the authors: It was from reference gene primer amplification that nucleated cell counts were estimated. The assay was immunoSEQ multiplex PCR, and TCRdb's table has in-frame clones only and misses some. That table gives V, J and clone size, and the DNA gave D and trimming. The sample holds tens of thousands of clones; 75% to 90% are singletons and the top ten take roughly an eighth. The sample originates from a study of blood T cell repertoires in COVID-19. Study-level background: The samples span acute and convalescent COVID-19 from the United States, Italy and Spain. The cDNA or gDNA used as material had been derived from T cells, B-cell-depleted T cells, or PBMCs.

The receptor was isolated from a human donor in a cohort sampled during active COVID-19. The sample taken for sequencing was peripheral blood.

This chain's CDR3 is CASSGTGAISGANVLTF. CDR3 nucleotide sequence: TGTGCCAGCAGTGGGACAGGGGCTATCTCTGGGGCCAACGTCCTGACTTTC. The rearrangement uses TRBV28 and TRBJ2-6; 10 nucleotides line up with TRBD1. Losses at the gene ends were 5 bases for V and 0 bases for J; bases not matched to a gene: 4. This CDR3 region has 17 residues. Per the germline V gene, CDR1 is MDHEN and CDR2 is SYDVKM.